These T cell receptor beta chains were read from a single sample in a study of T cell responses to AZD1222 COVID-19 vaccine. Clones were read by immunoSEQ multiplex PCR, and TCRdb kept only the in-frame ones, dropping some. The table records some 95,000 clones, about 86% of them present only once. Sequencing was performed on peripheral blood, taken on day 0 of AZD1222 vaccination. These receptor sequences come from an adult in good health. CDR3s leave out the opening cysteine and the closing phenylalanine or tryptophan. Each record gives: clone size, V gene, J gene, CDR3 protein. Clone size is given for some rows only: seen once, a few or many times, or a class if the clone is expanded.

.	TRBV7-9	TRBJ2-7	ASSFPIAGSYEQY
once	TRBV18	TRBJ1-2	ASSETGQNYGYT
.	TRBV5-1	TRBJ1-4	ASSLAAGRGNEKLF
.	TRBV27	TRBJ2-7	ASSLNGASYEQY
.	TRBV27	TRBJ2-3	ASSPSQGMGTQY
.	TRBV7-3	TRBJ2-2	ASSQFTLAGDPGELF
few	TRBV7-6	TRBJ1-6	ASSLVGLGNSPLH
.	TRBV19	TRBJ1-1	ASSMGQGPASF
.	TRBV5-6	TRBJ2-7	ASSLTGTGYYEQY
.	TRBV6-1	TRBJ1-1	ASSEPDRQAF
.	TRBV15	TRBJ1-1	ATSRRGTGLNTEAF
.	TRBV10-3	TRBJ1-3	ATRQLGSSGNTIY
.	TRBV19	TRBJ2-7	ASSIGFQGNYEQY
.	TRBV10-2	TRBJ2-5	ASSEVGRETQY
.	TRBV5-6	TRBJ2-7	ASSAGAYEQY
few	TRBV12-3/TRBV12-4	TRBJ2-5	ASSLGETQY
.	TRBV6-1	TRBJ1-5	ASSEEGTYQPQH